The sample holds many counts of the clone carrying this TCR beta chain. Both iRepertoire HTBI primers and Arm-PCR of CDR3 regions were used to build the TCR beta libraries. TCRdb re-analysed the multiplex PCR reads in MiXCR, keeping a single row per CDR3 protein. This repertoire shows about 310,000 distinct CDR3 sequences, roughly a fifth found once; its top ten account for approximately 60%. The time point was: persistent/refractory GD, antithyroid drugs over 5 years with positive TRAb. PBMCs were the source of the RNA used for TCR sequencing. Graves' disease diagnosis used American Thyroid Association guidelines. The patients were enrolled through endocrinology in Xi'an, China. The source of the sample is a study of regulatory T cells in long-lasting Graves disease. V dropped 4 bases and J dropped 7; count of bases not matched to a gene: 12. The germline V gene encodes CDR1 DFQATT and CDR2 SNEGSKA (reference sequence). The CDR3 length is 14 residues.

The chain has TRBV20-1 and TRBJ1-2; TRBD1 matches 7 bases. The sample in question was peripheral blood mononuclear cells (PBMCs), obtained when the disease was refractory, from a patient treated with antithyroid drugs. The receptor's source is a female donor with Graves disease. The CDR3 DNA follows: TGCAGTGCTATATACACCGGGACAGAGGCTGGCTACACCTTC. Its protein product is CSAIYTGTEAGYTF.